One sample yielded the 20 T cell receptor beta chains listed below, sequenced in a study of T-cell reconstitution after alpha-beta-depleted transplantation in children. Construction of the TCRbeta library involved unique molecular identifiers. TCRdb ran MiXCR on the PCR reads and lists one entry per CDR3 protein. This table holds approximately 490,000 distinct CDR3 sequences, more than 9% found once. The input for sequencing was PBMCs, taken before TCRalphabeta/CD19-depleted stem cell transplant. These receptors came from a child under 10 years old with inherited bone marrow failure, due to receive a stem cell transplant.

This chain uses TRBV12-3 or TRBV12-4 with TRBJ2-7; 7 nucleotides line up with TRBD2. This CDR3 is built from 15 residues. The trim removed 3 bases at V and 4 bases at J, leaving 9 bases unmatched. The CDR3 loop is CASSFWGGVLYEQYF. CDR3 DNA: TGTGCCAGCAGTTTTTGGGGGGGGGTCTTATACGAGCAGTACTTC.

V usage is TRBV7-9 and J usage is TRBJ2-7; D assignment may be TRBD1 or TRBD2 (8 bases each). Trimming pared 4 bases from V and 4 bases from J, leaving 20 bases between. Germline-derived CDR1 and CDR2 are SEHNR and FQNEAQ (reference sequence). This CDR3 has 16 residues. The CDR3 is CASSSTGGREAYEQYF. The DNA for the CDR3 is TGTGCCAGCAGCTCCACAGGGGGGCGGGAGGCGTACGAGCAGTACTTC. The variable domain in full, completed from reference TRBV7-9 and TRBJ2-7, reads DTGVSQNPRHKITKRGQNVTFRCDPISEHNRLYWYRQTLGQGPEFLTYFQNEAQLEKSRLLSDRFSAERPKGSFSTLEIQRTEQGDSAMYLCASSSTGGREAYEQYFGPGTRLTVT.

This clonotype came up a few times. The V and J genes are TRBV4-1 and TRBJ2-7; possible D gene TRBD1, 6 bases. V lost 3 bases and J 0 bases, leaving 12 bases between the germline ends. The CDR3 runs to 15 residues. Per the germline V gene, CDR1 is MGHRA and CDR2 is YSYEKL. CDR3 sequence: CASSHTGTGSYEQYF. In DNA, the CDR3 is TGCGCCAGCAGCCATACAGGGACGGGCTCCTACGAGCAGTACTTC.

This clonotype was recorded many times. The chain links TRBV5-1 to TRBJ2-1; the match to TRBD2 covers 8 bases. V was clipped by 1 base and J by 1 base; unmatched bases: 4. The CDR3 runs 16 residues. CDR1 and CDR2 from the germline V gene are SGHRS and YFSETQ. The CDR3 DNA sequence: TGCGCCAGCAGCTTGCAGGGACTAGGGTCCTACAATGAGCAGTTCTTC. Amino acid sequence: CASSLQGLGSYNEQFF.

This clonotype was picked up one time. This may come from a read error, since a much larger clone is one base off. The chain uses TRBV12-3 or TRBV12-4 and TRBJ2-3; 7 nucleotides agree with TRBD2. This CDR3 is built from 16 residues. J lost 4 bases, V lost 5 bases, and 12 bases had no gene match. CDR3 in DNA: TGTGCCAGCAGTCGGGAGTCGGGAGGAGCCCCAGATACGCAGTATTTT. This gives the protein CASSRESGGAPDTQYF.

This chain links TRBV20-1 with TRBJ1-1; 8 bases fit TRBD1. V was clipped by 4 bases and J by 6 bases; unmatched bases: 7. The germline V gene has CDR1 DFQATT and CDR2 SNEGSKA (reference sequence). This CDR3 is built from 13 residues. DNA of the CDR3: TGCAGTGCTACCAAACAGGGGGTCGCTGAAGCTTTCTTT. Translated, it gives CSATKQGVAEAFF.

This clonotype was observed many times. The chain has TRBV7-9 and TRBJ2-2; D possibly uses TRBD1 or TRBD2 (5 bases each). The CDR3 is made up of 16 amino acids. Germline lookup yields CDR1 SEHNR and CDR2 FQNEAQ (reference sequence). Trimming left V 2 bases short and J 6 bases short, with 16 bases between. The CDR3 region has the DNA TGTGCCAGCAGCTTAAGCCTGGGGACCCGCGCCGGGGAGCTGTTTTTT. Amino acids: CASSLSLGTRAGELFF.

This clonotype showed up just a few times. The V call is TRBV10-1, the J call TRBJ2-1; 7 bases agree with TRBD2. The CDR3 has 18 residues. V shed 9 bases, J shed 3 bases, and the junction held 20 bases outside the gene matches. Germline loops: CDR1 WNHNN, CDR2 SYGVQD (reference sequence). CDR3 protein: CARKQGPKREKGYNEQFF. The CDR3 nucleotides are TGCGCCAGGAAGCAGGGACCGAAGCGGGAAAAGGGCTACAATGAGCAGTTCTTC.

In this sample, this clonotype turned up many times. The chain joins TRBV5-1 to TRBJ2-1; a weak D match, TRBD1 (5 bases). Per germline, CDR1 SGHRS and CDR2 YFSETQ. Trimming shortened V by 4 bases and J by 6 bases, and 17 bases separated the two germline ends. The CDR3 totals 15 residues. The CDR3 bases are TGCGCCAGCAGCGGCCGCCAGGGTCTTATCAATGAGCAGTTCTTC. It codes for CASSGRQGLINEQFF.

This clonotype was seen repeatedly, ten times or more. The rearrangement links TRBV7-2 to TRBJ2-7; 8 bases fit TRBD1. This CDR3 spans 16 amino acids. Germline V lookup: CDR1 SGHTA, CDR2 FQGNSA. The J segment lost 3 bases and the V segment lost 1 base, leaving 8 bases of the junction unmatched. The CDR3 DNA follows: TGTGCCAGCAGCTTAGGGGACAGGAAGTACCACTACGAGCAGTACTTC. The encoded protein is CASSLGDRKYHYEQYF. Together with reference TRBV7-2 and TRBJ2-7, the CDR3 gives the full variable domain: GAGVSQSPSNKVTEKGKDVELRCDPISGHTALYWYRQSLGQGLEFLIYFQGNSAPDKSGLPSDRFSAERTGGSVSTLTIQRTQQEDSAVYLCASSLGDRKYHYEQYFGPGTRLTVT.

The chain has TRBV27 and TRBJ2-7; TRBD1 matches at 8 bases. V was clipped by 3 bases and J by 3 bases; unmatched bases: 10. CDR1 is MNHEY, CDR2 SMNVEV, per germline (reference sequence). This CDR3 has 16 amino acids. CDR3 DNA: TGTGCCAGCAGTTTCGCGACAGGGGACCTCAGCTACGAGCAGTACTTC. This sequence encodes CASSFATGDLSYEQYF.

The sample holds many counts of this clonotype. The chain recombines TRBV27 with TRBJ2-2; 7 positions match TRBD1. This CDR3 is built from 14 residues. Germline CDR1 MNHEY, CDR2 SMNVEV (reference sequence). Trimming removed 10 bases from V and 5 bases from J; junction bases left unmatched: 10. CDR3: CATSPGQSTGELFF. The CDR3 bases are TGTGCCACCTCTCCGGGACAGTCGACCGGGGAGCTGTTTTTT.

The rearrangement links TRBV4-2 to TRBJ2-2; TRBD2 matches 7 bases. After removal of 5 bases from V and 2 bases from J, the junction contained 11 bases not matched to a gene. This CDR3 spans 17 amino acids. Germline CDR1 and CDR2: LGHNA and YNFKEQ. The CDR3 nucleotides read TGTGCCAGCAGCGAACCCACGGGAGGTTCAAACACCGGGGAGCTGTTTTTT. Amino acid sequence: CASSEPTGGSNTGELFF.

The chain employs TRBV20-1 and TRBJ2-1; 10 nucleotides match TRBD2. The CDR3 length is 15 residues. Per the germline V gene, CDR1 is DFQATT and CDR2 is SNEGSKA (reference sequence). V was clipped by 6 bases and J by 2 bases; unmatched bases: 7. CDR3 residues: CSAQPSGSPYNEQFF. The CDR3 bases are TGCAGTGCCCAACCTAGCGGGAGTCCCTACAATGAGCAGTTCTTC.

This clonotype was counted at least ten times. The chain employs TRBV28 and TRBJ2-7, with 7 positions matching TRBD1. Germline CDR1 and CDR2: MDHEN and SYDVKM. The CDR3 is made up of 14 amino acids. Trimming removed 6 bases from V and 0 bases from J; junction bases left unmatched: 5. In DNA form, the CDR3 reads TGTGCCAGCAGGGGGGCAGGGGGCTCCTACGAGCAGTACTTC. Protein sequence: CASRGAGGSYEQYF.

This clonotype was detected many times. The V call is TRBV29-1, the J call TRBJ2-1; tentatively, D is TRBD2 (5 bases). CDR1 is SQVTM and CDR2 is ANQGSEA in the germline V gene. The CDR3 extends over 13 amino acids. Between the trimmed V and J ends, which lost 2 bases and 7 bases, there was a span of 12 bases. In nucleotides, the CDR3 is TGCAGCGTTGAATTGGATCGGGGTAATGAGCAGTTCTTC. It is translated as CSVELDRGNEQFF.

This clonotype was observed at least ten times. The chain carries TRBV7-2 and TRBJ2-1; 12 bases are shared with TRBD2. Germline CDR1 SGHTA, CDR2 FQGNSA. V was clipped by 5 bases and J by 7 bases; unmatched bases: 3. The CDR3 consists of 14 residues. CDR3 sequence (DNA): TGTGCCAGCAGCCGCGGACTAGCGGGAAATGAGCAGTTCTTC. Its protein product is CASSRGLAGNEQFF.

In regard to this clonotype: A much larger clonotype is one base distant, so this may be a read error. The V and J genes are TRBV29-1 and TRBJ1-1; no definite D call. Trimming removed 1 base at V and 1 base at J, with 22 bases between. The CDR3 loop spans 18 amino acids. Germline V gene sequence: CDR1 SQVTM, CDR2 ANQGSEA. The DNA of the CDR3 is TGCAGCGTTGAAGTGGTGTCAGGTGAGAAGCCTTGGAACACTGAAGCTTTCTTT. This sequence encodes CSVEVVSGEKPWNTEAFF.

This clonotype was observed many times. The CDR3 loop reads CASSLGLADIQYF. CDR3 nucleotide sequence: TGTGCCAGCAGCTTAGGACTAGCGGACATTCAGTACTTC. The chain has TRBV7-9 and TRBJ2-4, with 9 bases identical to TRBD2. Germline-derived CDR1 and CDR2 are SEHNR and FQNEAQ (reference sequence). V trimming: 1 base; J trimming: 8 bases; junction bases outside the gene matches: 0. This CDR3 is 13 amino acids long.

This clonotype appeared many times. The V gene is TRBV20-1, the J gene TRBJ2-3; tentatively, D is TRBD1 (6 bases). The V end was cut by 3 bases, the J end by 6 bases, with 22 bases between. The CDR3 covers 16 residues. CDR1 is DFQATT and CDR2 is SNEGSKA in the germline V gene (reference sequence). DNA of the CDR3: TGCAGTGCTAGCCCCGTGCTTAGGGGGTTATGGGATACGCAGTATTTT. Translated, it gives CSASPVLRGLWDTQYF.